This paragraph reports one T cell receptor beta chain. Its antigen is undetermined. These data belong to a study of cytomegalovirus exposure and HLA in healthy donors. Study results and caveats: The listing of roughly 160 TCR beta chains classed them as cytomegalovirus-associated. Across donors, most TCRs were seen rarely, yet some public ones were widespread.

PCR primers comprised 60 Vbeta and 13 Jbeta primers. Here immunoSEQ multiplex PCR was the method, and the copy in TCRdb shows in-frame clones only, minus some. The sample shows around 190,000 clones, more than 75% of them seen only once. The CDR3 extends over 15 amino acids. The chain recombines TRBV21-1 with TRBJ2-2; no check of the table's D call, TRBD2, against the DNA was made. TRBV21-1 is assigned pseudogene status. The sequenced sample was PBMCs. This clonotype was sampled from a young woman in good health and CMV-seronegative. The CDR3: CAIPPGLYYTGELFF. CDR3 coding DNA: TGTGCCATTCCTCCGGGACTATATTACACCGGGGAGCTGTTTTTT.